These 18 T cell receptor beta chains originate from one sample sequenced in a study of shared T cell receptors in the human thymus. Profiling relied on immunoSEQ multiplex PCR, and the TCRdb table lists in-frame clones only, not all of them. Seen here are 640,000 or so clones, roughly 86% observed once, and the top ten hold approximately 0.0097%. The same data also went into a second study, on human thymus T cells.

Sequencing used thymocytes. All receptors come from a boy in the first two years of life with a congenital heart defect.

The V and J genes are TRBV7-8 and TRBJ2-5; tentatively, D is TRBD2 (6 bases). Deletions cut 9 bases from V and 5 bases from J, with 22 bases between. The CDR3 extends over 15 amino acids. Germline lookup yields CDR1 SGHVS and CDR2 FQNEAQ. The CDR3 nucleotides are TGTGCCAGTAATCTATCGCCGGGACTCGGGGAGACCCAGTACTTC. Translating gives CASNLSPGLGETQYF.

V and J are TRBV7-2 and TRBJ2-2, with 10 bases that match TRBD1. Germline CDR1 and CDR2: SGHTA and FQGNSA. V shed 2 bases and J 6 bases; nucleotides not matched to a gene: 6. The CDR3 has 16 residues. The CDR3 reads CASSLSGTGVAGELFF. As DNA, the CDR3 is TGTGCCAGCAGCTTATCCGGGACAGGGGTCGCCGGGGAGCTGTTTTTT.

As to this clone: Other DNA sequences within the sample encode an identical CDR3. Written as DNA, the CDR3 is TGTGCCAGCAGCCAAACTCACTACAGGATCTATAATTCACCCCTCCACTTT. Its protein product is CASSQTHYRIYNSPLHF. The chain joins TRBV28 to TRBJ1-6; D may be TRBD1 (5 bases). The CDR3 extends over 17 amino acids. V was trimmed by 6 bases and J by 3 bases, leaving 18 bases between them. Germline CDR1 MDHEN, CDR2 SYDVKM.

This chain uses TRBV30 with TRBJ2-1; 7 bases fit TRBD2. The V segment lost 5 bases and the J segment 0 bases; nucleotides outside the gene matches: 4. From germline, CDR1 is GTSNPN and CDR2 SVGIG (reference sequence). This CDR3 comprises 14 residues. CDR3 bases: TGTGCCTGGGAGACTAGCCACTCCTACAATGAGCAGTTCTTC. It translates to CAWETSHSYNEQFF. Variable domain in full (rest from reference TRBV30 and TRBJ2-1): SQTIHQWPATLVQPVGSPLSLECTVEGTSNPNLYWYRQAAGRGLQLLFYSVGIGQISSEVPQNLSASRPQDRQFILSSKKLLLSDSGFYLCAWETSHSYNEQFFGPGTRLTVL.

The V call is TRBV5-4, the J call TRBJ2-7, with 9 bases matching TRBD1. Per germline, CDR1 SGHNT and CDR2 YYREEE (reference sequence). The CDR3 is 14 residues long. The ends lost 0 bases at V and 5 bases at J; junction bases unmatched: 3. The CDR3 DNA follows: TGTGCCAGCAGCTTGGGACAGGGGGAACACGAGCAGTACTTC. It is translated as CASSLGQGEHEQYF.

This clone was recorded only once. The chain recombines TRBV14 with TRBJ1-5; D is unclear. The CDR3 is 18 residues long. Germline-derived CDR1 and CDR2 are SGHDN and FVKESK. Trimming left V 0 bases short and J 4 bases short, with 19 bases between. The CDR3 here is CASSQDRRCSGMNQPQHF. CDR3 in DNA: TGTGCCAGCAGCCAAGATCGAAGGTGTTCGGGGATGAATCAGCCCCAGCATTTT.

The J gene is TRBJ2-5, the V gene TRBV7-8, with D tentatively TRBD2 (6 bases). Germline-derived CDR1 and CDR2 are SGHVS and FQNEAQ. Trimming removed 5 bases at V and 5 bases at J, with 12 bases between. This CDR3 has 13 residues. CDR3: CASSPGLIETQYF. The CDR3 nucleotides are TGTGCCAGCAGCCCCGGACTAATCGAGACCCAGTACTTC.

The J gene is TRBJ2-7, the V gene TRBV5-4; 8 bases map to TRBD2. There are 15 residues in the CDR3. Germline lookup yields CDR1 SGHNT and CDR2 YYREEE (reference sequence). J lost 4 bases, V lost 6 bases, and 12 bases had no gene match. CDR3 DNA: TGTGCCAGCACCCAACGGGGGGGCAGAGGATACGAGCAGTACTTC. Translated, it gives CASTQRGGRGYEQYF.

CDR3 sequence: CASSLLPSETGGAGDTEAFF. In DNA form, the CDR3 reads TGTGCCAGCAGCTTACTCCCGTCCGAGACAGGGGGCGCGGGTGACACTGAAGCTTTCTTT. The chain carries TRBV9 and TRBJ1-1; 10 bases fit TRBD1. Germline CDR1 is SGDLS and CDR2 is YYNGEE. CDR3 size: 20 residues. With V trimmed by 4 bases and J by 3 bases, 21 bases remained unmatched.

This clone was seen just once. V and J are TRBV6-6 and TRBJ2-1; TRBD2 is a possible D gene (6 bases). Germline CDR1 and CDR2: MNHNY and SVGAGI (reference sequence). V lost 8 bases, J lost 4 bases, and 6 bases lay in between. The length of the CDR3 is 11 residues. DNA for the CDR3: TGTGCCAGCGGGACTTACAATGAGCAGTTCTTC. It codes for CASGTYNEQFF.

This sequence joins TRBV5-1 and TRBJ2-7; 9 nucleotides line up with TRBD2. CDR3 length: 16 amino acids. Trimming removed 5 bases from V and 3 bases from J; junction bases left unmatched: 12. From germline, CDR1 is SGHRS and CDR2 YFSETQ. The CDR3 is CASRGERTSVDYEQYF. DNA of the CDR3: TGCGCCAGCAGGGGTGAAAGGACTAGCGTAGACTACGAGCAGTACTTC. The full variable domain, completed using reference TRBV5-1 and TRBJ2-7, is KAGVTQTPRYLIKTRGQQVTLSCSPISGHRSVSWYQQTPGQGLQFLFEYFSETQRNKGNFPGRFSGRQFSNSRSEMNVSTLELGDSALYLCASRGERTSVDYEQYFGPGTRLTVT.

This chain joins TRBV11-2 and TRBJ1-5; 9 bases match TRBD1. This CDR3 is built from 15 residues. With 1 base clipped from V and 3 bases from J, the junction kept 1 base outside the gene matches. Germline loops: CDR1 SGHAT, CDR2 FQNNGV. CDR3 residues: CASSLGDRDNQPQHF. The CDR3 DNA sequence: TGTGCCAGCAGCTTAGGGGACAGGGACAATCAGCCCCAGCATTTT.

This sequence joins TRBV19 and TRBJ2-1; the match to TRBD2 covers 7 bases. Trimming cost V 2 bases and J 5 bases; bases outside gene matches: 6. This CDR3 has 15 amino acids. The germline CDR1 and CDR2 sequences are LNHDA and SQIVND (reference sequence). The CDR3 DNA reads TGTGCCAGTAGTATACCGGGACTACCGGACAATGAGCAGTTCTTC. Protein: CASSIPGLPDNEQFF.

On this clone itself: Compared with germline, one end of the junction differs, possibly owing to a read error. This sample includes further DNA sequences coding for the same CDR3. The chain uses TRBV27 and TRBJ1-1; 7 nucleotides match TRBD1. The CDR3 is 16 amino acids. The germline V gene has CDR1 MNHEY and CDR2 SMNVEV (reference sequence). CDR3 region: CASSFLPTGMNTEAFF. CDR3 in DNA: TGTGCCAGCAGTTTTCTCCCGACAGGGATGAACACTGAAGCCTTCTTT.

The chain links TRBV14 to TRBJ2-1, with 11 bases aligning to TRBD2. The CDR3 length is 17 residues. V lost 1 base and J lost 7; bases outside the gene matches: 9. Germline CDR1 reads SGHDN; CDR2 reads FVKESK. CDR3 coding DNA: TGTGCCAGCAGCCAAGTCCCTCTTAGCGGGAGGGGTAATGAGCAGTTCTTC. It specifies CASSQVPLSGRGNEQFF.

The rearrangement uses TRBV7-2 and TRBJ2-1; weak D call: TRBD2 (7 bases). Germline CDR1 and CDR2: SGHTA and FQGNSA. The V and J ends lost 1 base and 5 bases respectively, with 12 bases between them. The CDR3 spans 15 residues. In DNA form, the CDR3 reads TGTGCCAGCAGCTTAGGAGGGGGGGGGAACAATGAGCAGTTCTTC. It translates to CASSLGGGGNNEQFF.

The rearrangement uses TRBV19 and TRBJ1-5, with no clear D. Per germline, CDR1 LNHDA and CDR2 SQIVND (reference sequence). Trimming left V 8 bases short and J 5 bases short, with 13 bases between. The CDR3 covers 13 residues. The CDR3 loop is CASSLTDHQPQHF. CDR3 DNA sequence: TGTGCCAGTTCGCTCACAGACCATCAGCCCCAGCATTTT.

The chain uses TRBV21-1 and TRBJ2-7; the D call in the table, TRBD2, was not verified against the DNA. TRBV21-1 is a recognized pseudogene. This CDR3 contains 18 residues. The CDR3 DNA reads TGTGCCAGCAGCAACCTCTCGCAGGGACTAGCGGCCCCCTACGAGCAGTACTTC. This codes for CASSNLSQGLAAPYEQYF.